Each of the 21 T cell receptor beta chains below was sequenced from the same sample in a study of blood T cell repertoires in COVID-19. Here immunoSEQ multiplex PCR was the method, and the copy in TCRdb shows in-frame clones only, minus some. The data hold 250,000 or so clones, with 70% to 75% observed a single time. Material: peripheral blood. The receptors were sampled from a woman of 80 years or more with acute or convalescent COVID-19.

This sequence joins TRBV30 and TRBJ2-7, with TRBD2 as a possible D gene (6 bases). V gave up 3 bases and J gave up 0 bases, with 15 bases separating them. Germline V gives CDR1 GTSNPN, CDR2 SVGIG (reference sequence). The CDR3 runs 15 residues. This CDR3 is CAWRRGGASSYEQYF. Here the CDR3 DNA reads TGTGCCTGGAGGAGAGGCGGGGCTAGCTCCTACGAGCAGTACTTC.

Details on this clone: One end of the junction varies from germline; a read error may be responsible. Written as DNA, the CDR3 is TGCGCCAGCAGCTTGTTAGGGACAGACCAGGAGACCCAGTACTTC. Residues: CASSLLGTDQETQYF. The gene calls are TRBV5-1 and TRBJ2-5; 7 positions agree with TRBD1. Germline CDR1 reads SGHRS; CDR2 reads YFSETQ. The CDR3 loop spans 15 amino acids.

The chain carries TRBV2 and TRBJ2-3; D gene unclear. Trimming took 4 bases from V and 2 from J, leaving 10 bases between them. Per the germline V gene, CDR1 is SNHLY and CDR2 is FYNNEI. The length of the CDR3 is 14 residues. CDR3 DNA: TGTGCCAGCAGTGTTGCGGTATTCACAGATACGCAGTATTTT. This codes for CASSVAVFTDTQYF. The whole variable domain, remainder taken from reference TRBV2 and TRBJ2-3, is EPEVTQTPSHQVTQMGQEVILRCVPISNHLYFYWYRQILGQKVEFLVSFYNNEISEKSEIFDDQFSVERPDGSNFTLKIRSTKLEDSAMYFCASSVAVFTDTQYFGPGTRLTVL.

The rearrangement joins TRBV5-5 to TRBJ2-1, with 10 bases lining up with TRBD2. The junction had 6 bases not matched to a gene; V was cut back by 5 bases and J by 4 bases. CDR1 and CDR2 from the germline V gene are SGHKS and YYEKEE (reference sequence). The CDR3 runs 15 residues. CDR3 sequence: CASSSLAGFYNEQFF. CDR3 sequence (DNA): TGTGCCAGCAGTTCACTAGCGGGGTTTTACAATGAGCAGTTCTTC.

This clone showed up just once. The genes are TRBV9 and TRBJ2-1, with TRBD1 identical over 7 bases. V lost 0 bases, J lost 1 base, and 1 base stayed unmatched. This CDR3 has 15 residues. Germline values: CDR1 SGDLS, CDR2 YYNGEE. CDR3 in amino acids: CASSVDRGSYNEQFF. The CDR3 nucleotides read TGTGCCAGCAGCGTAGACAGGGGATCCTACAATGAGCAGTTCTTC.

The chain has TRBV5-1 and TRBJ1-1, with D possibly being TRBD1 (6 bases). The germline V gene encodes CDR1 SGHRS and CDR2 YFSETQ. Trimming stripped 4 bases from V and 6 bases from J, with 16 bases between. The CDR3 totals 14 residues. CDR3 loop: CASSLIIGGSEAFF. CDR3 in DNA: TGCGCCAGCAGCCTAATCATAGGGGGATCTGAAGCTTTCTTT.

CDR3 sequence (DNA): TGTGCCACCAGCAGAGGTCGTGGGGGGGCCTTAGATACGCAGTATTTT. It yields the protein CATSRGRGGALDTQYF. The V and J genes are TRBV15 and TRBJ2-3; D is possibly TRBD2 (7 bases). The CDR3 runs to 16 residues. Germline CDR1 reads LNHNV; CDR2 reads YYDKDF (reference sequence). V gave up 1 base and J gave up 5 bases, with 16 bases separating them.

The sample holds a few counts of this clone. V gene TRBV3-1 (or the pseudogene TRBV3-2) combines with J gene TRBJ2-3, with 10 bases aligning to TRBD1. CDR3 length equals 17 residues. V was clipped by 4 bases and J by 1 base; unmatched bases: 8. Germline V gives CDR1 LGHDT, CDR2 YNNKEL (reference sequence). The CDR3 coding sequence is TGTGCCAGCAGCCGGCGGACAGGGGGTACTGGCACAGATACGCAGTATTTT. Residues: CASSRRTGGTGTDTQYF.

This clone has a single count. This rearrangement joins TRBV12-3 or TRBV12-4 to TRBJ1-2, with D tentatively TRBD1 (5 bases). The CDR3 has 11 amino acids. V lost 9 bases, J lost 3 bases, and 8 bases lay in between. CDR3 bases: TGTGCCAGTGGCAGGGACTATGGCTACACCTTC. Protein product: CASGRDYGYTF.

V usage is TRBV5-6 and J usage is TRBJ2-1, with D perhaps matching TRBD2 (6 bases). In germline, CDR1 is SGHDT, CDR2 YYEEEE. CDR3 length: 13 amino acids. V lost 3 bases, J lost 14 bases, and 18 bases lay in between. As DNA, the CDR3 is TGTGCCAGCAGCTGGGGGACTGCAAATGAAGAGTTCTTC. Protein sequence: CASSWGTANEEFF. The full variable domain, completed using reference TRBV5-6 and TRBJ2-1, is DAGVTQSPTHLIKTRGQQVTLRCSPKSGHDTVSWYQQALGQGPQFIFQYYEEEERQRGNFPDRFSGHQFPNYSSELNVNALLLGDSALYLCASSWGTANEEFFGPGTRLTVL.

The table lists this clone with a few counts. The J gene is TRBJ2-5, the V gene TRBV7-2; TRBD2 matches at 10 bases. The CDR3 covers 16 residues. Germline CDR1 is SGHTA and CDR2 is FQGNSA. Trimming took 5 bases from V and 5 from J; bases not matched to a gene: 11. In DNA form, the CDR3 reads TGTGCCAGCAGCCCACTAGCGGGACTAAATACGGAGACCCAGTACTTC. Amino acids: CASSPLAGLNTETQYF.

This chain links TRBV4-3 with TRBJ1-5; no clear D. The germline V gene has CDR1 LGHNA and CDR2 YSLEER. Deletions cut 0 bases from V and 9 bases from J, with 9 bases between. The CDR3 is made up of 13 amino acids. CDR3 sequence: CASSQERAAPQHF. The CDR3 DNA reads TGCGCCAGCAGCCAAGAGAGGGCGGCGCCCCAGCATTTT.

The V call is TRBV18, the J call TRBJ2-5; D is ambiguous. V shed 6 bases and J shed 2 bases, with 13 bases lying between them. This CDR3 has 14 amino acids. Germline CDR1 reads KGHSH; CDR2 reads LQKENI. CDR3: CASSVGLDQETQYF. The CDR3 DNA reads as TGTGCCAGCTCGGTGGGCCTCGATCAAGAGACCCAGTACTTC.

There are a few counts of this clone. The J gene is TRBJ1-3, the V gene TRBV27; D gene unclear. The CDR3 extends over 15 amino acids. Germline CDR1 reads MNHEY; CDR2 reads SMNVEV (reference sequence). The germline V and J ends were trimmed by 5 bases and 2 bases, with 13 bases remaining between them. This chain's CDR3 is CASSTRNGPGNTIYF. DNA for the CDR3: TGTGCCAGCAGTACCAGGAATGGTCCTGGAAACACCATATATTTT.

On this clone itself: This sample also contains other DNA sequences that code for the same CDR3. The chain links TRBV18 to TRBJ1-3; D may be TRBD1 (6 bases). The CDR3 contains 14 residues. Between the trimmed V and J ends, which lost 6 bases and 0 bases, there was a span of 9 bases. The germline gives CDR1 KGHSH, CDR2 LQKENI. The CDR3 DNA follows: TGTGCCAGCTCTCCGGACAGCTCTGGAAACACCATATATTTT. The encoded protein is CASSPDSSGNTIYF.

The V call is TRBV2, the J call TRBJ2-2; possibly TRBD2 for D (8 bases). V dropped 6 bases and J dropped 3 bases, with 14 bases sitting between them. CDR3 length equals 15 residues. The germline V gene has CDR1 SNHLY and CDR2 FYNNEI. The CDR3 region has the DNA TGTGCCAGCAGCGGGAGGGGGCGGGACACCGGGGAGCTGTTTTTT. Its translation: CASSGRGRDTGELFF.

The chain couples TRBV10-3 to TRBJ2-1, with D maybe TRBD2 (6 bases). Germline V gives CDR1 ENHRY, CDR2 SYGVKD. V lost 4 bases and J lost 6, with 13 bases in between. The CDR3 is 14 amino acids. The CDR3 DNA reads TGTGCCATCAGTGTCTTAGGCGGGGCCAATGAGCAGTTCTTC. Translating it yields CAISVLGGANEQFF.

The chain recombines TRBV6-5 with TRBJ1-3; 10 bases fit TRBD1. This CDR3 is built from 15 residues. CDR1 and CDR2 from the germline V gene are MNHEY and SVGAGI. V dropped 5 bases and J dropped 2; count of bases not matched to a gene: 3. The CDR3 region has the DNA TGTGCCAGCAGTAGGGACAGGGGTCCTGGAAACACCATATATTTT. Translating gives CASSRDRGPGNTIYF.

V is TRBV2 and J is TRBJ2-5; D is possibly TRBD1 (6 bases). The CDR3 is 14 residues long. Trimming cost V 7 bases and J 7 bases, with 19 bases left between them. Germline V gene data show CDR1 as SNHLY and CDR2 as FYNNEI. The DNA for the CDR3 is TGTGCCAGCAATGGGGGCTTGGGGTCCGTGACCCAGTACTTC. Protein: CASNGGLGSVTQYF.

This chain connects TRBV19 to TRBJ1-3; 8 positions agree with TRBD1. Looked up from germline, CDR1 is LNHDA and CDR2 is SQIVND (reference sequence). The ends lost 10 bases at V and 2 bases at J; junction bases unmatched: 7. CDR3 length: 14 residues. Here the CDR3 DNA reads TGTGCCACTCGACTACAGGGGGCTGGAAACACCATATATTTT. Its translation: CATRLQGAGNTIYF.

In its sample, this clone was seen once. The chain is built from TRBV9 and TRBJ1-1; D gene ambiguous. The V gene lost 0 bases and the J gene lost 7 bases, with 10 bases spanning the gap. The CDR3 loop spans 13 amino acids. Germline CDR1 and CDR2: SGDLS and YYNGEE. CDR3 protein: CASSVVAVGEAFF. The DNA of the CDR3 is TGTGCCAGCAGCGTAGTGGCAGTTGGTGAAGCTTTCTTT.